Below are 32 T cell receptor beta chains sequenced from a single sample in a study of cytomegalovirus exposure and HLA in healthy donors. TCRdb keeps only in-frame clones here, not all; method: immunoSEQ multiplex PCR. The table shows 150,000 to 200,000 clones, with 85% to 90% occurring only once. The sample consisted of PBMCs. These receptors all stem from a man aged 18 to 30 in good health and CMV-seropositive.

The CDR3 sequence is CASSRGTSGSTDTQYF. Here the CDR3 DNA reads TGTGCCAGCAGCAGAGGGACTAGCGGGAGTACAGATACGCAGTATTTT. The V and J genes are TRBV13 and TRBJ2-3, with 14 bases fitting TRBD2. Trimming cost V 5 bases and J 3 bases; bases outside gene matches: 4. The CDR3 totals 16 residues. CDR1 is PRHDT and CDR2 is FYEKMQ in the germline V gene (reference sequence).

The V and J genes are TRBV19 and TRBJ1-2, with 8 bases lining up with TRBD1. V shed 7 bases and J 7 bases; nucleotides not matched to a gene: 11. CDR1 and CDR2 (germline): LNHDA, SQIVND (reference sequence). CDR3 length: 14 amino acids. CDR3 loop: CASNPTGVLTGYTF. The CDR3 DNA is TGTGCCAGTAATCCGACAGGGGTCCTTACTGGCTACACCTTC.

The rearrangement uses TRBV5-1 and TRBJ2-5; 10 bases are shared with TRBD1. J was trimmed by 5 bases and V by 4 bases; bases with no gene match: 8. CDR3 length equals 15 residues. In germline, CDR1 is SGHRS, CDR2 YFSETQ. This CDR3 is CASSRRQGARETQYF. CDR3 nucleotides: TGCGCCAGCAGCAGAAGACAGGGGGCGCGGGAGACCCAGTACTTC.

This chain uses TRBV4-1 with TRBJ2-1; 12 positions match TRBD1. Germline assignment: CDR1 MGHRA and CDR2 YSYEKL. V was clipped by 4 bases and J by 0 bases; unmatched bases: 19. The CDR3 contains 22 residues. The CDR3 DNA reads as TGCGCCAGCAGCCGGGGGACAGGGGGCCCCCGACTAGCGTGGAGCTCCTACAATGAGCAGTTCTTC. Its protein product is CASSRGTGGPRLAWSSYNEQFF.

The rearrangement joins TRBV19 to TRBJ1-5; D is possibly TRBD1 (5 bases). Trimming removed 7 bases at V and 0 bases at J, with 13 bases between. Per the germline V gene, CDR1 is LNHDA and CDR2 is SQIVND (reference sequence). The CDR3 is 15 amino acids. The CDR3 bases are TGTGCCAGTAAGGTGGGAGGGGATAGCAATCAGCCCCAGCATTTT. This sequence encodes CASKVGGDSNQPQHF.

The chain is built from TRBV2 and TRBJ2-3, with 9 positions matching TRBD2. Germline CDR1 SNHLY, CDR2 FYNNEI. This CDR3 has 16 residues. Trimming removed 0 bases from V and 3 bases from J; junction bases left unmatched: 4. CDR3 loop: CASSEAGLARTDTQYF. CDR3 DNA sequence: TGTGCCAGCAGTGAAGCCGGACTAGCGAGGACAGATACGCAGTATTTT. The entire variable domain, with the rest obtained from reference TRBV2 and TRBJ2-3, is as follows: EPEVTQTPSHQVTQMGQEVILRCVPISNHLYFYWYRQILGQKVEFLVSFYNNEISEKSEIFDDQFSVERPDGSNFTLKIRSTKLEDSAMYFCASSEAGLARTDTQYFGPGTRLTVL.

The CDR3 is CAWKLAGGLYEQFF. DNA of the CDR3: TGTGCCTGGAAACTAGCGGGAGGTCTCTATGAGCAGTTCTTC. The chain carries TRBV30 and TRBJ2-1; 12 bases fit TRBD2. Germline CDR1 and CDR2: GTSNPN and SVGIG (reference sequence). J was trimmed by 8 bases and V by 4 bases; bases with no gene match: 6. The CDR3 is 14 residues long. Looking up the rest from reference TRBV30 and TRBJ2-1 gives the full variable domain: SQTIHQWPATLVQPVGSPLSLECTVEGTSNPNLYWYRQAAGRGLQLLFYSVGIGQISSEVPQNLSASRPQDRQFILSSKKLLLSDSGFYLCAWKLAGGLYEQFFGPGTRLTVL.

V is TRBV1 and J is TRBJ2-2; the table names TRBD1, a call not compared with the DNA. TRBV1 is tagged as a pseudogene. CDR3 size: 13 residues. The CDR3 DNA follows: TGCACCAGCAGCCCCATTCCCACCGGGGAGCTGTTTTTT. Encoded protein: CTSSPIPTGELFF.

The CDR3 region has the DNA TGCGCCAGCAGCCGGGGGGGCCAAGAGACCCAGTACTTC. Amino acids: CASSRGGQETQYF. The chain is built from TRBV5-1 and TRBJ2-5, with 8 nucleotides matching TRBD2. The CDR3 length is 13 residues. V was clipped by 4 bases and J by 1 base; unmatched bases: 0. Germline assignment: CDR1 SGHRS and CDR2 YFSETQ. The full variable domain, in which reference TRBV5-1 and TRBJ2-5 provide the parts outside the CDR3, is KAGVTQTPRYLIKTRGQQVTLSCSPISGHRSVSWYQQTPGQGLQFLFEYFSETQRNKGNFPGRFSGRQFSNSRSEMNVSTLELGDSALYLCASSRGGQETQYFGPGTRLLVL.

This chain joins TRBV18 and TRBJ1-5; D is perhaps TRBD1 (5 bases). V lost 6 bases, J lost 4 bases, and 16 bases lay in between. There are 15 residues in the CDR3. The V gene's germline CDR1 is KGHSH and CDR2 LQKENI. This CDR3 reads CASSGRQGLNQPQHF. The CDR3 DNA follows: TGTGCCAGCTCCGGTAGGCAGGGCTTAAATCAGCCCCAGCATTTT.

This clone showed up just once. The rearrangement links TRBV4-1 to TRBJ1-4, with TRBD1 as a possible D gene (5 bases). Germline assignment: CDR1 MGHRA and CDR2 YSYEKL. The V end was cut by 4 bases, the J end by 8 bases, with 20 bases between. The CDR3 extends over 16 amino acids. This CDR3 is CASSLTRKGMTEKLFF. The DNA of the CDR3 is TGCGCCAGCAGCCTTACCCGGAAGGGGATGACCGAAAAACTGTTTTTT.

This chain uses TRBV7-2 with TRBJ2-5, with a tentative D call TRBD2 (5 bases). V was cut by 2 bases and J by 2 bases, with 12 bases left in between. The CDR3 extends over 15 amino acids. Germline CDR1 reads SGHTA; CDR2 reads FQGNSA. The CDR3 region is CASSLLGSTQETQYF. CDR3 bases: TGTGCCAGCAGCTTACTTGGGAGTACTCAAGAGACCCAGTACTTC.

The rearrangement uses TRBV5-1 and TRBJ2-7; a weak D match, TRBD1 (5 bases). There are 12 residues in the CDR3. Trimming removed 2 bases from V and 6 bases from J, with 9 bases in between. Germline values: CDR1 SGHRS, CDR2 YFSETQ. The DNA of the CDR3 is TGCGCCAGCAGCTTCCAGGGTATCGAGCAGTACTTC. This sequence encodes CASSFQGIEQYF.

This chain uses TRBV27 with TRBJ2-3, with TRBD1 as a possible D gene (6 bases). The ends were cut back, 1 base at V and 5 bases at J, with 13 bases in the middle. Looked up from germline, CDR1 is MNHEY and CDR2 is SMNVEV (reference sequence). CDR3 size: 15 residues. DNA of the CDR3: TGTGCCAGCAGTTTATGGGGGCTTCGCGGAGATACGCAGTATTTT. Translated, it gives CASSLWGLRGDTQYF.

The chain couples TRBV7-9 to TRBJ2-1; D might be TRBD2 (6 bases). The CDR3 runs 14 residues. Trimming shortened V by 3 bases and J by 8 bases, and 14 bases separated the two germline ends. Germline CDR1 and CDR2: SEHNR and FQNEAQ (reference sequence). In DNA form, the CDR3 reads TGTGCCAGCAGCTTCAGTCGGGGGTTTGATGAGCAGTTCTTC. This sequence encodes CASSFSRGFDEQFF. The variable domain in full, with the rest retrieved from reference TRBV7-9 and TRBJ2-1, is DTGVSQNPRHKITKRGQNVTFRCDPISEHNRLYWYRQTLGQGPEFLTYFQNEAQLEKSRLLSDRFSAERPKGSFSTLEIQRTEQGDSAMYLCASSFSRGFDEQFFGPGTRLTVL.

The chain couples TRBV27 to TRBJ2-1, with D hard to call. The V end was cut by 5 bases, the J end by 2 bases, with 7 bases between. Germline V lookup: CDR1 MNHEY, CDR2 SMNVEV (reference sequence). The CDR3 runs to 13 residues. CDR3 in amino acids: CASSLAPYNEQFF. The CDR3 DNA sequence: TGTGCCAGCAGTCTGGCCCCCTACAATGAGCAGTTCTTC.

The chain has TRBV6-4 and TRBJ2-2; D may be TRBD1 (5 bases). The CDR3 extends over 18 amino acids. Germline values: CDR1 MRHNA, CDR2 SNTAGT. V shed 3 bases and J shed 0 bases, with 17 bases lying between them. The CDR3 spells CASSEYHDSWANTGELFF. The DNA of the CDR3 is TGTGCCAGCAGTGAATATCATGACAGCTGGGCGAACACCGGGGAGCTGTTTTTT.

The V and J genes are TRBV9 and TRBJ1-2, with D hard to call. V dropped 4 bases and J dropped 1 base, with 8 bases sitting between them. Germline V lookup: CDR1 SGDLS, CDR2 YYNGEE. This CDR3 spans 13 amino acids. The CDR3 sequence: CASSPSGNYGYTF. CDR3 DNA: TGTGCCAGCAGCCCCAGTGGTAACTATGGCTACACCTTC.

The J gene is TRBJ1-3, the V gene TRBV28; D perhaps matches TRBD1 (6 bases). This CDR3 is 14 amino acids long. Germline CDR1 is MDHEN and CDR2 is SYDVKM. V lost 1 base and J lost 4, with 8 bases in between. CDR3 in DNA: TGTGCCAGCAGTTTATCGGGGGGCGGAAACACCATATATTTT. This gives the protein CASSLSGGGNTIYF.

This clone was seen a single time. CDR3 bases: TGTGCCAGCAGCTTAAGGCAGAACACTGAAGCTTTCTTT. This translates into CASSLRQNTEAFF. V is TRBV7-3 and J is TRBJ1-1; D gene uncertain. Looked up from germline, CDR1 is SGHTA and CDR2 is FQGTGA. This CDR3 is built from 13 residues. V gave up 1 base and J gave up 1 base, with 4 bases separating them.

The V gene is TRBV28, the J gene TRBJ2-2, with D perhaps matching TRBD2 (5 bases). Germline V gene lookup returns CDR1 MDHEN and CDR2 SYDVKM. The CDR3 contains 15 residues. With 5 bases removed from V and 6 bases from J, the gap between germline ends came to 16 bases. CDR3 DNA: TGTGCCAGCAGTATAACGCCTCTAGCACCCGGGGAGCTGTTTTTT. Amino acid sequence: CASSITPLAPGELFF.

The chain joins TRBV7-3 to TRBJ2-2, with 9 bases matching TRBD2. The ends lost 5 bases at V and 0 bases at J; junction bases unmatched: 4. This CDR3 is 16 amino acids long. Germline V gene lookup returns CDR1 SGHTA and CDR2 FQGTGA. The chain's CDR3 is CASSAGGQANTGELFF. The CDR3 DNA reads TGTGCCAGCAGCGCGGGGGGGCAGGCGAACACCGGGGAGCTGTTTTTT.

This clone has only one observation. The gene calls are TRBV6-1 and TRBJ1-5, with TRBD1 identical over 7 bases. The trim removed 4 bases at V and 2 bases at J, leaving 5 bases unmatched. This CDR3 contains 15 residues. Germline values: CDR1 MNHNS, CDR2 SASEGT. The DNA for the CDR3 is TGTGCCAGCAGTGGACAGGGAGTGGGCAATCAGCCCCAGCATTTT. Its translation is CASSGQGVGNQPQHF.

DNA of the CDR3: TGTGCCAGCAGCTTACGGCAAACTAGAGACCCTACCTACGAGCAGTACTTC. Translating gives CASSLRQTRDPTYEQYF. The chain couples TRBV11-2 to TRBJ2-7; tentatively, D is TRBD2 (5 bases). The CDR3 extends over 17 amino acids. CDR1 and CDR2 (germline): SGHAT, FQNNGV. V lost 2 bases and J 2 bases, leaving 19 bases between the germline ends.

The V call is TRBV29-1, the J call TRBJ1-2; 11 bases agree with TRBD1. The CDR3 is made up of 14 amino acids. Germline-derived CDR1 and CDR2 are SQVTM and ANQGSEA. V lost 1 base, J lost 8 bases, and 6 bases stayed unmatched. The CDR3 DNA sequence: TGCAGCGTTGAAGTCCGGGACAGGGGGTACGGCTACACCTTC. Protein: CSVEVRDRGYGYTF.

This chain's CDR3 is CASRLGHTLYEQYF. The CDR3 region has the DNA TGTGCCAGCAGATTGGGACACACCCTCTACGAGCAGTACTTC. This chain joins TRBV6-1 and TRBJ2-7; weak D call: TRBD1 (6 bases). Trimming took off 6 bases at V and 3 bases at J, with 15 bases between the two ends. Germline values: CDR1 MNHNS, CDR2 SASEGT. The CDR3 runs to 14 residues.

The chain recombines TRBV7-9 with TRBJ2-5; a weak D match, TRBD2 (6 bases). The CDR3 is made up of 16 amino acids. Looked up from germline, CDR1 is SEHNR and CDR2 is FQNEAQ (reference sequence). The germline V and J ends were trimmed by 3 bases and 4 bases, with 18 bases remaining between them. The CDR3 loop reads CASSLEGVVVRETQYF. The CDR3 DNA is TGTGCCAGCAGCTTGGAGGGAGTGGTAGTACGAGAGACCCAGTACTTC.

The chain carries TRBV11-2 and TRBJ2-3; D might be TRBD2 (5 bases). The V and J ends lost 1 base and 2 bases respectively, with 13 bases between them. This CDR3 region has 16 residues. CDR1 and CDR2 (germline): SGHAT, FQNNGV. The CDR3 DNA reads as TGTGCCAGCAGCTTAGTCGCGGCAGGACTCACAGATACGCAGTATTTT. This codes for CASSLVAAGLTDTQYF.

The chain couples TRBV18 to TRBJ2-7, with a possible D match to TRBD1 (8 bases). There are 16 residues in the CDR3. The germline V gene has CDR1 KGHSH and CDR2 LQKENI. V was trimmed by 5 bases and J by 5 bases, leaving 22 bases between them. CDR3 protein: CASSTTGEGVIHEQYF. The CDR3 DNA sequence: TGTGCCAGCTCAACGACAGGGGAGGGGGTGATCCACGAGCAGTACTTC.

The J gene is TRBJ2-1, the V gene TRBV10-3; 10 nucleotides align to TRBD2. J gave up 8 bases and V 10 bases, and 14 bases lay outside the gene matches. The CDR3 is 15 amino acids. The germline CDR1 and CDR2 sequences are ENHRY and SYGVKD. Here the CDR3 reads CATQEASGRVYEQFF. In nucleotides, the CDR3 is TGTGCCACCCAGGAAGCTAGCGGGAGAGTCTATGAGCAGTTCTTC.

J is TRBJ1-1 and V is TRBV14, with D perhaps TRBD1 (6 bases). Per germline, CDR1 SGHDN and CDR2 FVKESK. V was clipped by 4 bases and J by 3 bases, with 12 bases between them. This CDR3 has 14 amino acids. This chain's CDR3 is CASSPTGWDTEAFF. Here the CDR3 DNA reads TGTGCCAGCAGCCCCACAGGGTGGGACACTGAAGCTTTCTTT.

J is TRBJ2-5 and V is TRBV4-1; 7 nucleotides match TRBD1. The CDR3 length is 14 residues. V lost 2 bases and J lost 6; bases outside the gene matches: 6. The V gene's germline CDR1 is MGHRA and CDR2 YSYEKL. The CDR3 reads CASSQTGTEKTQYF. The CDR3 nucleotides read TGCGCCAGCAGCCAAACCGGGACAGAAAAGACCCAGTACTTC.